The source of this T cell receptor (beta chain) is a study of blood T cells in healthy people across ages. For the second PCR, which ran for about 7 to 12 cycles, a sample-barcoded 5' primer and a J-beta primer mix were used. TCRdb fed the 5' RACE reads into MiXCR, producing one record per CDR3 protein. The table shows a few hundred thousand distinct CDR3 sequences, with 27% occurring only once. The study, taken as a whole, reports: With unsorted PBMCs, a conclusive comparison of naive versus antigen-experienced cells was not possible.

This clonotype has a handful of counts. Its antigen is not identified. V shed 0 bases and J shed 5 bases, with 19 bases lying between them. CDR1 and CDR2 from the germline V gene are SGHTA and FQGTGA. The CDR3 contains 17 residues. These same data were also listed under a study on T cells of mothers and their children. That work states: In this cohort, donors were a few healthy Caucasian mothers plus their six children. For each mother, over 8 million TCR beta CDR3 reads were obtained, and for each child, a few million.

Sample: blood. The source of this sequence is a boy aged 2 to 10 in good health. This sequence joins TRBV7-3 and TRBJ2-5; D remains unclear. The CDR3, as DNA: TGTGCCAGCAGCTTAACGGGCAGGATCGGGTTGTCGGAGACCCAGTACTTC. Translated: CASSLTGRIGLSETQYF.